Shown below are 7 T cell receptor beta chains from a single sample sequenced in a study of CD8 T cells in ankylosing spondylitis (dated by TCRdb to the late 2010s). Preparation of the library involved 5' RACE. TCRdb names Illumina HiSeq 2500 as the instrument used. TCRdb trimmed the raw reads at Q25, called clones with MiXCR and kept productive beta chains. A single entry per CDR3 protein holds the most common genes and DNA from its merged rows. The sample table shows about 190,000 distinct CDR3 sequences, and over 10% are seen once. The ten largest make up about 11% of the sample. Sequenced: blood, either unsorted or a sorted T cell fraction (not recorded which). These receptors came from a female donor with ankylosing spondylitis or in good health (not recorded which).

At least ten counts were recorded for this clonotype. The chain joins TRBV12-3 or TRBV12-4 to TRBJ2-4; maybe TRBD2 (5 bases). V was clipped by 5 bases and J by 0 bases, with 5 bases between them. CDR3 size: 13 residues. The CDR3, as DNA: TGTGCCAGCAGTGGAGGAGCCAAAAACATTCAGTACTTC. This codes for CASSGGAKNIQYF.

This chain uses TRBV12-3 or TRBV12-4 with TRBJ1-2, with a tentative D call TRBD1 (5 bases). The CDR3 spans 14 residues. The germline V and J ends were trimmed by 1 base and 8 bases, with 14 bases remaining between them. The CDR3 loop is CASSLGSRVYGYTF. CDR3 in DNA: TGTGCCAGCAGTTTAGGTAGCAGGGTTTACGGCTACACCTTC.

V and J are TRBV25-1 and TRBJ2-6, with D tentatively TRBD1 (5 bases). The CDR3 spans 16 residues. With 3 bases removed from V and 1 base from J, the gap between germline ends came to 10 bases. Germline CDR1 reads MGHDK; CDR2 reads SYGVNS. The CDR3 DNA is TGTGCCAGCAGTGATCACAGGAGATCTGGGGCCAACGTCCTGACTTTC. It specifies CASSDHRRSGANVLTF.

The sample holds one count of this clonotype. The chain recombines TRBV27 with TRBJ2-3; 9 positions agree with TRBD2. Germline values: CDR1 MNHEY, CDR2 SMNVEV (reference sequence). V shed 4 bases, J shed 5 bases, and the junction held 4 bases outside the gene matches. The CDR3 has 14 amino acids. The CDR3 protein is CASSSNSGGDTQYF. In DNA form, the CDR3 reads TGTGCCAGCAGTTCCAATAGCGGGGGAGATACGCAGTATTTT.

The chain is built from TRBV11-2 and TRBJ1-5; 10 bases agree with TRBD1. The CDR3 length is 18 residues. Germline V gene data show CDR1 as SGHAT and CDR2 as FQNNGV. V lost 5 bases to trimming and J lost 0 bases; unmatched junction nucleotides: 10. The CDR3 here is CASSRGQGGGYSNQPQHF. CDR3 DNA sequence: TGTGCCAGCAGCCGAGGACAGGGGGGAGGTTATAGCAATCAGCCCCAGCATTTT. The full variable domain, rest sourced from reference TRBV11-2 and TRBJ1-5, is EAGVAQSPRYKIIEKRQSVAFWCNPISGHATLYWYQQILGQGPKLLIQFQNNGVVDDSQLPKDRFSAERLKGVDSTLKIQPAKLEDSAVYLCASSRGQGGGYSNQPQHFGDGTRLSIL.

This clonotype came up many times. The V gene is TRBV4-1, the J gene TRBJ2-6, with D perhaps TRBD1 (5 bases). This CDR3 comprises 21 residues. In germline, CDR1 is MGHRA, CDR2 YSYEKL. V was clipped by 0 bases and J by 0 bases, with 21 bases between them. The DNA for the CDR3 is TGCGCCAGCAGCCAAGATATGGGTGTCGACAGCCTATTCTCTGGGGCCAACGTCCTGACTTTC. Translating gives CASSQDMGVDSLFSGANVLTF.

V gene TRBV11-2 combines with J gene TRBJ1-1, with D tentatively TRBD1 (6 bases). Germline assignment: CDR1 SGHAT and CDR2 FQNNGV. The V end lost 5 bases, the J end lost 4 bases, and 11 bases lay between the germline ends. The CDR3 contains 13 residues. The DNA of the CDR3 is TGTGCCAGCAGCCGCGACAGGCCCACTGAAGCTTTCTTT. Amino acids: CASSRDRPTEAFF.